Presented here are 28 T cell receptor beta chains from one specimen sequenced in a study of response to subunit inactivated influenza vaccine. TCRdb re-derived calls from the RT-PCR reads in MiXCR, one entry per CDR3 protein. The data show around 540,000 distinct CDR3 sequences, about 12% seen once. Sequenced material: PBMCs from blood, taken on the day of vaccination. These receptors all come from a man aged 50-60 years who received an inactivated influenza vaccine.

This clonotype was seen a few times. The CDR3 nucleotides are TGTGCCAGCAGTTTCTGGGGGCGCATCTCAGATACGCAGTATTTT. It encodes CASSFWGRISDTQYF. The V gene is TRBV28, the J gene TRBJ2-3, with D perhaps matching TRBD1 (6 bases). Between the trimmed V and J ends, which lost 3 bases and 4 bases, there was a span of 14 bases. Germline assignment: CDR1 MDHEN and CDR2 SYDVKM. The CDR3 loop spans 15 amino acids.

The rearrangement joins TRBV7-6 to TRBJ1-4; 10 nucleotides agree with TRBD1. The CDR3 has 15 residues. Germline V gene lookup returns CDR1 SGHVS and CDR2 FNYEAQ. Trimming at V came to 3 bases and at J to 4 bases, leaving 2 bases not matched to a gene. This CDR3 reads CASSLGTGVNEKLFF. CDR3 in DNA: TGTGCCAGCAGCTTGGGGACAGGGGTTAATGAAAAACTGTTTTTT.

The CDR3: CASSRRGGSSYEQYF. In nucleotides, the CDR3 is TGTGCCAGCAGTAGGCGCGGGGGTAGCTCCTACGAGCAGTACTTC. V is TRBV2 and J is TRBJ2-7, with 7 bases that match TRBD2. Looked up from germline, CDR1 is SNHLY and CDR2 is FYNNEI. J gave up 0 bases and V 5 bases, and 7 bases lay outside the gene matches. The CDR3 length is 15 residues.

The rearrangement links TRBV20-1 to TRBJ2-1; perhaps TRBD2 as D (5 bases). Germline assignment: CDR1 DFQATT and CDR2 SNEGSKA (reference sequence). The CDR3 runs 14 residues. V was trimmed by 6 bases and J by 0 bases, leaving 12 bases between them. The CDR3 region has the DNA TGCAGTGCGACCGGGGATATCTCCTACAATGAGCAGTTCTTC. It yields the protein CSATGDISYNEQFF.

Here the CDR3 DNA reads TGTGCCAGCAGCCAAGATCCGGGACTAGGAACAGCCAAAAACATTCAGTACTTC. Translated, it gives CASSQDPGLGTAKNIQYF. The V call is TRBV4-2, the J call TRBJ2-4, with 8 bases aligning to TRBD2. The CDR3 loop spans 18 amino acids. After removal of 0 bases from V and 0 bases from J, the junction contained 7 bases not matched to a gene. In germline, CDR1 is LGHNA, CDR2 YNFKEQ.

J is TRBJ1-5 and V is TRBV28; D gene ambiguous. The CDR3 totals 17 residues. Trimming pared 4 bases from V and 3 bases from J, leaving 19 bases between. Germline CDR1 and CDR2: MDHEN and SYDVKM. CDR3 sequence reads: CASSYPWVGSLNQPQHF. The CDR3 region has the DNA TGTGCCAGCAGTTACCCATGGGTGGGGTCACTCAATCAGCCCCAGCATTTT.

To note about this clonotype: Being one base from a much bigger clone, this may be a read error. This rearrangement joins TRBV25-1 to TRBJ2-1; D may be TRBD2 (5 bases). The CDR3 has 15 residues. Germline CDR1 reads MGHDK; CDR2 reads SYGVNS. CDR3 protein: CASGLPSGSYNKQFF. CDR3 DNA: TGTGCCAGCGGACTCCCAAGCGGTTCCTACAATAAGCAGTTCTTC. The full variable domain, in which reference TRBV25-1 and TRBJ2-1 provide the parts outside the CDR3, is EADIYQTPRYLVIGTGKKITLECSQTMGHDKMYWYQQDPGMELHLIHYSYGVNSTEKGDLSSESTVSRIRTEHFPLTLESARPSHTSQYLCASGLPSGSYNKQFFGPGTRLTVL.

This clonotype turned up a few times. This chain joins TRBV28 and TRBJ2-5, with 9 bases aligning to TRBD1. Germline V gene data show CDR1 as MDHEN and CDR2 as SYDVKM. V was pared by 5 bases and J by 4 bases, with 8 bases of the junction left unmatched. The CDR3 is made up of 15 amino acids. CDR3 residues: CASSVYTGGAETQYF. CDR3 nucleotides: TGTGCCAGCAGTGTCTATACAGGGGGCGCAGAGACCCAGTACTTC.

V is TRBV20-1 and J is TRBJ1-3; 9 bases agree with TRBD1. The ends lost 3 bases at V and 4 bases at J; junction bases unmatched: 4. This CDR3 comprises 14 residues. CDR1 and CDR2 (germline): DFQATT, SNEGSKA (reference sequence). The CDR3 nucleotides read TGCAGTGCTAGTCGGACAGGGGTAGGAAACACCATATATTTT. Translation: CSASRTGVGNTIYF.

J is TRBJ2-1 and V is TRBV29-1; D is possibly TRBD1 or TRBD2 (5 bases each). The germline V gene has CDR1 SQVTM and CDR2 ANQGSEA. V was pared by 4 bases and J by 8 bases, with 15 bases between. There are 13 residues in the CDR3. As DNA, the CDR3 is TGCAGCGTTGCCCGGGACCTTAGCGATGAGCAGTTCTTC. This translates into CSVARDLSDEQFF.

This clonotype was detected ten times or more. This rearrangement joins TRBV12-3 or TRBV12-4 to TRBJ2-3; 13 nucleotides match TRBD2. V gave up 2 bases and J gave up 5 bases; unmatched junction bases: 4. This CDR3 spans 16 amino acids. CDR3 sequence reads: CASSLSTSGRRDTQYF. CDR3 sequence (DNA): TGTGCCAGCAGTTTATCGACTAGCGGGAGGAGAGATACGCAGTATTTT.

This clonotype has just a few counts. V and J are TRBV11-1 and TRBJ1-1; 8 positions match TRBD1. Germline lookup yields CDR1 SGHAT and CDR2 FQDESV (reference sequence). CDR3 length: 18 amino acids. V lost 2 bases, J lost 3 bases, and 14 bases stayed unmatched. The chain's CDR3 is CASSLKGQGGVLHTEAFF. In DNA form, the CDR3 reads TGTGCCAGCAGCTTAAAAGGACAGGGAGGAGTGCTTCACACTGAAGCTTTCTTT.

This chain connects TRBV10-3 to TRBJ2-3, with 9 bases lining up with TRBD2. The V gene's germline CDR1 is ENHRY and CDR2 SYGVKD. The CDR3 is 19 amino acids. V lost 5 bases, J lost 2 bases, and 17 bases stayed unmatched. Here the CDR3 DNA reads TGTGCCATCAGTTCCACCCGGCTACGGCGGGGGGGCGTCACAGATACGCAGTATTTT. Encoded protein: CAISSTRLRRGGVTDTQYF.

This clonotype appeared many times. The CDR3 DNA sequence: TGTGCCAGCAGTTTCAGACCCCTCCGCTCCTACAATGAGCAGTTCTTC. Translating it yields CASSFRPLRSYNEQFF. This rearrangement joins TRBV12-3 or TRBV12-4 to TRBJ2-1; D remains ambiguous. This CDR3 is 16 amino acids long. V lost 3 bases to trimming and J lost 0 bases, with 12 bases between them.

The chain is built from TRBV20-1 and TRBJ2-7; 7 nucleotides agree with TRBD1. J gave up 0 bases and V 6 bases, and 11 bases lay outside the gene matches. There are 15 residues in the CDR3. Germline-derived CDR1 and CDR2 are DFQATT and SNEGSKA (reference sequence). CDR3 coding DNA: TGCAGTGCAAGTCGACAGGGCGTATCCTCCTACGAGCAGTACTTC. Protein product: CSASRQGVSSYEQYF.

In its sample, this clonotype was seen many times. The genes are TRBV5-1 and TRBJ2-1; the D is unclear. Germline V gives CDR1 SGHRS, CDR2 YFSETQ. V lost 3 bases, J lost 7 bases, and 14 bases lay in between. This CDR3 region has 14 residues. The CDR3 loop reads CASSSAMLRNEQFF. CDR3 coding DNA: TGCGCCAGCAGCTCTGCGATGTTACGGAATGAGCAGTTCTTC.

This clonotype was recorded a few times. The chain carries TRBV7-2 and TRBJ1-2; a possible D gene is TRBD1 (5 bases). CDR1 is SGHTA, CDR2 FQGNSA, per germline. Trimming took 4 bases from V and 5 from J, leaving 20 bases between them. The CDR3 spans 16 residues. The DNA for the CDR3 is TGTGCCAGCAGCTACCCCTCTGGTGGGGGTTCTTATGGCTACACCTTC. Its protein product is CASSYPSGGGSYGYTF.

This chain uses TRBV5-1 with TRBJ2-7; TRBD1 might be the D (6 bases). Per germline, CDR1 SGHRS and CDR2 YFSETQ. There are 16 residues in the CDR3. V gave up 0 bases and J gave up 1 base, with 14 bases separating them. CDR3: CASSLVYPGASYEQYF. The CDR3 nucleotides are TGCGCCAGCAGCTTGGTTTATCCAGGGGCGTCCTACGAGCAGTACTTC. Full variable domain (missing parts from reference TRBV5-1 and TRBJ2-7): KAGVTQTPRYLIKTRGQQVTLSCSPISGHRSVSWYQQTPGQGLQFLFEYFSETQRNKGNFPGRFSGRQFSNSRSEMNVSTLELGDSALYLCASSLVYPGASYEQYFGPGTRLTVT.

This clonotype was picked up many times. This chain joins TRBV7-2 and TRBJ1-2; a weak D match, TRBD1 (6 bases). The germline gives CDR1 SGHTA, CDR2 FQGNSA. With 2 bases removed from V and 5 bases from J, the gap between germline ends came to 9 bases. CDR3 size: 13 residues. The CDR3 reads CASSLKQGYGYTF. Here the CDR3 DNA reads TGTGCCAGCAGCTTAAAACAGGGTTATGGCTACACCTTC.

This clonotype was recorded many times. V gene TRBV29-1 combines with J gene TRBJ2-1; no firm D call. The germline V gene encodes CDR1 SQVTM and CDR2 ANQGSEA. Between the trimmed V and J ends, which lost 6 bases and 3 bases, there was a span of 6 bases. CDR3 length: 11 amino acids. The CDR3 protein is CSVAVYNEQFF. Written as DNA, the CDR3 is TGCAGCGTCGCCGTCTACAATGAGCAGTTCTTC.

Only a few counts were recorded for this clonotype. The DNA of the CDR3 is TGCGCCAGCAGCGGCCAGGGGACAGGGGGCACTGAAGCTTTCTTT. Amino acid sequence: CASSGQGTGGTEAFF. V and J are TRBV4-3 and TRBJ1-1; TRBD1 agrees at 11 bases. The CDR3 loop spans 15 amino acids. With V trimmed by 5 bases and J by 4 bases, 6 bases remained unmatched. The germline V gene encodes CDR1 LGHNA and CDR2 YSLEER.

The chain combines TRBV7-8 with TRBJ2-3; 7 nucleotides align to TRBD2. The J segment lost 0 bases and the V segment lost 2 bases, leaving 8 bases of the junction unmatched. Germline CDR1 reads SGHVS; CDR2 reads FQNEAQ. The CDR3 has 17 residues. CDR3 region: CASSLLLRRGSTDTQYF. CDR3 DNA: TGTGCCAGCAGCTTACTTCTAAGGCGGGGGAGCACAGATACGCAGTATTTT.

This clonotype has only one observation. V is TRBV27 and J is TRBJ2-7; 9 bases agree with TRBD1. The ends lost 4 bases at V and 2 bases at J; junction bases unmatched: 9. The CDR3 totals 16 residues. Per germline, CDR1 MNHEY and CDR2 SMNVEV (reference sequence). The CDR3 sequence: CASSSSPGQGPYEQYF. CDR3 nucleotide sequence: TGTGCCAGCAGTTCGTCTCCGGGACAGGGACCCTACGAGCAGTACTTC.

As regards this clonotype: The junction does not match germline at one end; this may be a read error. This chain uses TRBV20-1 with TRBJ2-6; perhaps TRBD1 as D (5 bases). The CDR3 has 14 amino acids. CDR1 is DFQATT and CDR2 is SNEGSKA in the germline V gene (reference sequence). The chain's CDR3 is CSASATSGANVLNF. The CDR3 DNA is TGCAGTGCTTCCGCCACCTCTGGGGCCAACGTCCTGAATTTC.

The chain joins TRBV11-2 to TRBJ2-3; 15 nucleotides agree with TRBD2. The CDR3 spans 18 residues. Germline values: CDR1 SGHAT, CDR2 FQNNGV. The ends lost 4 bases at V and 0 bases at J; junction bases unmatched: 5. CDR3 protein: CASSSRGLAGGSTDTQYF. CDR3 DNA: TGTGCCAGCAGCTCAAGAGGACTAGCGGGAGGGAGCACAGATACGCAGTATTTT.

The rearrangement uses TRBV5-1 and TRBJ2-1; weak D call: TRBD2 (6 bases). The V end was cut by 2 bases, the J end by 2 bases, with 11 bases between. Germline CDR1 is SGHRS and CDR2 is YFSETQ. The CDR3 totals 15 residues. CDR3 nucleotides: TGCGCCAGCAGCTTTGATGCGGGGACCTACAATGAGCAGTTCTTC. Translated: CASSFDAGTYNEQFF.

The chain carries TRBV5-1 and TRBJ2-2; 8 positions match TRBD1. The length of the CDR3 is 16 residues. Trimming cost V 4 bases and J 4 bases; bases outside gene matches: 9. The germline gives CDR1 SGHRS, CDR2 YFSETQ. CDR3 sequence: CASSDNRGALTGELFF. Here the CDR3 DNA reads TGCGCCAGCAGCGATAACAGGGGGGCCCTCACCGGGGAGCTGTTTTTT.

This chain joins TRBV5-6 and TRBJ2-1; the D call may be TRBD1 or TRBD2 (5 bases each). CDR1 and CDR2 from the germline V gene are SGHDT and YYEEEE. V was trimmed by 4 bases and J by 7 bases, leaving 21 bases between them. The CDR3 has 16 amino acids. This CDR3 is CASSAGLARGVNEQFF. The CDR3 DNA follows: TGTGCCAGCAGCGCCGGGCTGGCCCGAGGGGTGAATGAGCAGTTCTTC. Combining the CDR3 with reference TRBV5-6 and TRBJ2-1 gives the whole variable domain DAGVTQSPTHLIKTRGQQVTLRCSPKSGHDTVSWYQQALGQGPQFIFQYYEEEERQRGNFPDRFSGHQFPNYSSELNVNALLLGDSALYLCASSAGLARGVNEQFFGPGTRLTVL.